Presented here are 18 T cell receptor beta chains from one specimen sequenced in a study of blood T cell repertoires in COVID-19. Produced via immunoSEQ multiplex PCR; TCRdb's table is partial and in-frame only. The table records around 370,000 clones, about 93% of them present only once. Sequencing was carried out using peripheral blood. These TCRs come from a woman aged 18-29 years who had recovered from COVID-19.

The chain is built from TRBV29-1 and TRBJ2-1, with D hard to call. V was trimmed by 0 bases and J by 4 bases, leaving 4 bases between them. CDR3 length equals 12 residues. Germline V gives CDR1 SQVTM, CDR2 ANQGSEA. The CDR3 protein is CSVEDNYNEQFF. The DNA of the CDR3 is TGCAGCGTTGAAGACAATTACAATGAGCAGTTCTTC.

This chain connects TRBV7-9 to TRBJ2-5; a weak D match, TRBD1 (5 bases). V lost 1 base, J lost 2 bases, and 17 bases lay in between. This CDR3 comprises 17 residues. Germline V gene sequence: CDR1 SEHNR, CDR2 FQNEAQ (reference sequence). CDR3 amino acids: CASSLGWRQTLQETQYF. The CDR3 nucleotides are TGTGCCAGCAGCTTAGGATGGAGACAGACCCTACAAGAGACCCAGTACTTC.

The chain uses TRBV5-4 and TRBJ2-3; 10 nucleotides match TRBD2. Unmatched junction bases numbered 17, after V lost 4 bases and J lost 0 bases. CDR1 is SGHNT and CDR2 is YYREEE in the germline V gene (reference sequence). This CDR3 region has 20 residues. For the CDR3, the DNA is TGTGCCAGCAGCGCCGGGCTAGCGGGAGATAAGCTTCGTAGCACAGATACGCAGTATTTT. This translates into CASSAGLAGDKLRSTDTQYF.

The chain uses TRBV19 and TRBJ1-1; 8 nucleotides line up with TRBD1. The CDR3 covers 15 residues. Germline CDR1 reads LNHDA; CDR2 reads SQIVND (reference sequence). V lost 3 bases and J lost 0; bases outside the gene matches: 3. The CDR3 loop is CASSITGGVNTEAFF. As DNA, the CDR3 is TGTGCCAGTAGTATCACAGGGGGGGTGAACACTGAAGCTTTCTTT.

There are a few counts of this clone. V gene TRBV15 combines with J gene TRBJ1-1; 7 bases align to TRBD1. The CDR3 totals 13 residues. The V and J ends lost 6 bases and 5 bases, in that order; junction bases with no gene match: 6. Per the germline V gene, CDR1 is LNHNV and CDR2 is YYDKDF (reference sequence). CDR3: CATSEGAGTEAFF. CDR3 DNA sequence: TGTGCCACCAGTGAGGGGGCGGGAACTGAAGCTTTCTTT.

V usage is TRBV19 and J usage is TRBJ2-3; 8 bases are a match to TRBD2. Losses at the gene ends were 3 bases for V and 2 bases for J; bases not matched to a gene: 7. Germline assignment: CDR1 LNHDA and CDR2 SQIVND (reference sequence). The CDR3 sequence is 16 residues long. CDR3: CASSMFLAGYTDTQYF. In nucleotides, the CDR3 is TGTGCCAGTAGTATGTTTCTAGCGGGCTACACAGATACGCAGTATTTT.

This chain joins TRBV6-5 and TRBJ2-3; maybe TRBD2 (6 bases). The CDR3 spans 15 residues. V shed 4 bases and J shed 5 bases, with 16 bases lying between them. Germline CDR1 MNHEY, CDR2 SVGAGI. CDR3 protein: CASSLTGVRKDTQYF. For the CDR3, the DNA is TGTGCCAGCAGTTTAACGGGAGTGAGGAAAGATACGCAGTATTTT.

The V and J genes are TRBV10-2 and TRBJ2-3; TRBD1 might be the D (5 bases). V gave up 10 bases and J gave up 0 bases, with 23 bases separating them. Germline CDR1 WSHSY, CDR2 SAAADI. The CDR3 covers 17 residues. The CDR3 loop is CATQLYPTDTSTDTQYF. In DNA form, the CDR3 reads TGCGCCACCCAATTATATCCGACAGACACTAGCACAGATACGCAGTATTTT.

This sequence joins TRBV7-2 and TRBJ2-3, with 8 bases fitting TRBD2. CDR3 length: 16 amino acids. V lost 3 bases to trimming and J lost 5 bases; unmatched junction nucleotides: 10. Germline V gene lookup returns CDR1 SGHTA and CDR2 FQGNSA. Written as DNA, the CDR3 is TGTGCCAGCAGCTTCCTCAGGGCGGGAGGTATAGATACGCAGTATTTT. The encoded protein is CASSFLRAGGIDTQYF.

The J gene is TRBJ1-3, the V gene TRBV19, with unresolved D. Deletions cut 9 bases from V and 0 bases from J, with 6 bases between. Germline lookup yields CDR1 LNHDA and CDR2 SQIVND (reference sequence). The CDR3 length is 12 residues. CDR3 amino acids: CASQYSGNTIYF. CDR3 DNA: TGTGCCAGCCAGTACTCTGGAAACACCATATATTTT.

The chain combines TRBV5-1 with TRBJ2-3, with 9 positions matching TRBD1. The CDR3 consists of 15 residues. V lost 3 bases, J lost 1 base, and 3 bases stayed unmatched. Germline V gene lookup returns CDR1 SGHRS and CDR2 YFSETQ. The CDR3 bases are TGCGCCAGCAGCTCGGGACAGGGTGGCACAGATACGCAGTATTTT. The encoded protein is CASSSGQGGTDTQYF.

The chain carries TRBV4-2 and TRBJ2-1, with 14 bases aligning to TRBD2. The V and J ends lost 4 bases and 11 bases, in that order; junction bases with no gene match: 22. In germline, CDR1 is LGHNA, CDR2 YNFKEQ. The CDR3 contains 20 residues. The CDR3 nucleotides read TGTGCCAGCAGCCGGGTACCCGGGACTAGCGGGAGTGACCTTGGCTGGAAGCAGTTCTTC. It is translated as CASSRVPGTSGSDLGWKQFF.

The CDR3 nucleotides read TGTGCCAGCAGCGTAGGCAGAGGGGGTATTTATGGCTACACCTTC. As protein: CASSVGRGGIYGYTF. This sequence joins TRBV9 and TRBJ1-2; tentatively, D is TRBD1 (6 bases). The CDR3 has 15 amino acids. Germline loops: CDR1 SGDLS, CDR2 YYNGEE. V was pared by 0 bases and J by 5 bases, with 14 bases between.

The chain carries TRBV9 and TRBJ2-5; D unclear. Trimming removed 0 bases at V and 7 bases at J, with 13 bases between. Germline V gene sequence: CDR1 SGDLS, CDR2 YYNGEE. The CDR3 is made up of 14 amino acids. CDR3 sequence reads: CASSVEAGTGTQYF. CDR3 bases: TGTGCCAGCAGCGTAGAGGCAGGAACCGGGACCCAGTACTTC.

This clone is categorized as medium-sized (0.01 to 0.1%). This chain uses TRBV5-5 with TRBJ1-6, with 10 positions matching TRBD1. V gave up 6 bases and J gave up 7 bases; unmatched junction bases: 7. The CDR3 is 15 amino acids. The germline CDR1 and CDR2 sequences are SGHKS and YYEKEE (reference sequence). The CDR3 DNA reads as TGTGCCAGCACCGGCTCGGGACAGGGGAATTCACCCCTCCACTTT. This translates into CASTGSGQGNSPLHF. The variable domain in full, with the rest retrieved from reference TRBV5-5 and TRBJ1-6, is DAGVTQSPTHLIKTRGQQVTLRCSPISGHKSVSWYQQVLGQGPQFIFQYYEKEERGRGNFPDRFSARQFPNYSSELNVNALLLGDSALYLCASTGSGQGNSPLHFGNGTRLTVT.

The genes are TRBV4-3 and TRBJ1-2; possible D gene TRBD1, 5 bases. This CDR3 has 14 amino acids. V lost 1 base and J lost 3, with 9 bases in between. In germline, CDR1 is LGHNA, CDR2 YSLEER. This chain's CDR3 is CASSQARADYGYTF. DNA of the CDR3: TGCGCCAGCAGCCAAGCCAGGGCCGACTATGGCTACACCTTC.

The chain carries TRBV7-8 and TRBJ1-2; 8 positions agree with TRBD1. CDR3 size: 13 residues. With V trimmed by 8 bases and J by 3 bases, 5 bases remained unmatched. The V gene's germline CDR1 is SGHVS and CDR2 FQNEAQ. CDR3 bases: TGTGCCAGCGGACAGGGATGGGACTATGGCTACACCTTC. Amino acids: CASGQGWDYGYTF.

The chain uses TRBV13 and TRBJ1-1; possibly TRBD1 for D (6 bases). The CDR3 runs to 16 residues. CDR1 PRHDT and CDR2 FYEKMQ come from the germline V gene (reference sequence). V was shortened by 3 bases and J by 0 bases, with 14 bases between the two germline ends. CDR3 nucleotide sequence: TGTGCCAGCAGCTTCTCCTTGGGACAAATGAACACTGAAGCTTTCTTT. Translated, it gives CASSFSLGQMNTEAFF.